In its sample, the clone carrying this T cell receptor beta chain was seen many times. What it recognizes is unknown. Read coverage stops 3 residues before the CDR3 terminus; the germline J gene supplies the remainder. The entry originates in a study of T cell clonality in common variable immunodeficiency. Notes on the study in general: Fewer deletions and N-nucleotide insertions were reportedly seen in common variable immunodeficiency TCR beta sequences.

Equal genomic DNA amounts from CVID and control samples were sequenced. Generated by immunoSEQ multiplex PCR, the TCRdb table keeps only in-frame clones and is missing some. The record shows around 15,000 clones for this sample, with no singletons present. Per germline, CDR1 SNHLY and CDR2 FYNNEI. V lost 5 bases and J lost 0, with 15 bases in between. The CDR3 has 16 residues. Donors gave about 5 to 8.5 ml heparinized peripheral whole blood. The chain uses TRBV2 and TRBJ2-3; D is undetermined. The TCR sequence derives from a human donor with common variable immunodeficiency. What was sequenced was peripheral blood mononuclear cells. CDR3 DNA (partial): TGTGCCAGCAGTCCCTCGGTCTACTCTAGCACAGATACG. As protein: CASSPSVYSSTDT. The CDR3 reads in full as CASSPSVYSSTDTQYF.